Sequencing of this T cell receptor beta chain was carried out in a study of regulatory T cells in long-lasting Graves disease. General study findings and limits: Accuracy might have suffered from few samples.

Noted time point: newly diagnosed GD, antithyroid drugs for less than 3 months. After RNA was extracted from PBMCs, the TCR library was made from it. V was clipped by 6 bases and J by 0 bases, with 27 bases between them. This CDR3 spans 19 amino acids. Germline values: CDR1 DFQATT, CDR2 SNEGSKA (reference sequence). Assembly of TCR beta libraries relied on iRepertoire HTBI primers together with Arm-PCR of CDR3 regions. Using its own MiXCR run on the multiplex PCR reads, TCRdb lists one record per CDR3 protein. Among about 620,000 distinct CDR3 sequences listed, roughly 15% were seen once. This clonotype came up many times. As yet, its antigen is unknown. The sample was also reused in another study, on T cells in Graves' hyperthyroidism and ophthalmopathy. That paper notes: Stable hyperthyroidism: no ophthalmopathy progression over 18 months of follow-up.

Sample: peripheral blood mononuclear cells (PBMCs), taken at new diagnosis, from a patient treated with antithyroid drugs. This chain joins TRBV20-1 and TRBJ2-4; TRBD1 is a possible D gene (6 bases). The receptor was isolated from a woman aged 25 to 39 with Graves disease. The CDR3 bases are TGCAGTGCAACGCCAGGGGTCCTGGAACAAGGTCTAGCCAAAAACATTCAGTACTTC. Residues: CSATPGVLEQGLAKNIQYF.